This T cell receptor beta chain came from a study of beta chain features in type 1 diabetes. Background on the study: Sorted cells, some 98,000,000 in number, were examined across all samples.

As regards this clone: Its antigen is unidentified. Different DNA sequences within this sample yield the same CDR3.

Study results and limitations: Moderate yet significant TCRB CDR3 shortening was seen in Type 1 diabetes patients in all four CD4+ subsets. Highly expressing activated T cells could be over-counted with a cDNA template. More deletions and fewer insertions at VDJ junctions were seen in type 1 diabetes patients.

The CDR3 runs to 12 residues. Germline lookup yields CDR1 MDHEN and CDR2 SYDVKM. V lost 2 bases and J 4 bases, leaving 5 bases between the germline ends. Reverse transcription of all isolated RNA meant that expressed TCRB transcripts were sequenced. The protocol was immunoSEQ multiplex PCR, while the TCRdb copy is restricted to in-frame clones and leaves out a portion. The table includes 600,000 to 700,000 clones, 13% detected once. CD4+ cells of the naive, central memory, regulatory and stem cell-like memory types were sorted via CD45RO/CCR7/CD25/CD127/CD95/CD27. The sample consisted of naive CD4+ T cells from blood. The genes are TRBV28 and TRBJ1-2; D is unresolved. This sequence was found in a man aged 18 to 30 with type 1 diabetes. CDR3: CASSLAGYGYTF. The CDR3 DNA is TGTGCCAGCAGTTTAGCGGGCTATGGCTACACCTTC.